This T cell receptor (beta chain) came from a study of blood T cells in healthy people across ages. Study results and caveats: Long-lived and aged donors differed, with more naive CD4+ cells and higher diversity in the long-lived.

A few counts support this clonotype. Its specificity is not known. Primers used in a second PCR of about 6 to 11 cycles were a sample-barcoded 5' primer and a J-beta primer mix. Every cDNA molecule bore a tag from a template-switch adaptor containing 12 random nucleotides. TCRdb called the 5' RACE reads again in MiXCR, with one record for every CDR3 protein. The sample lists 650,000 to 1,000,000 distinct CDR3 sequences, 36% occurring once. A minimum of 7 million PBMCs was isolated per sample. Germline CDR1 reads MNHEY; CDR2 reads SVGEGT. V was shortened by 3 bases and J by 5 bases, with 16 bases between the two germline ends. The CDR3 spans 15 residues.

Sequences were obtained from blood. The receptor's source is a man younger than 35 in good health. The chain combines TRBV6-2 or TRBV6-3 with TRBJ2-5, with D possibly matching TRBD1 (6 bases). This CDR3 reads CASSYRDNYMETQYF. In nucleotides, the CDR3 is TGTGCCAGCAGTTATCGGGACAACTATATGGAGACCCAGTACTTC.